These 24 T cell receptor beta chains were all obtained from the same sample, sequenced in a study of blood T cell repertoires in COVID-19. Repertoires were generated with immunoSEQ multiplex PCR, while TCRdb's copy carries only in-frame clones and drops some. The sample lists 200,000 or so clones, roughly four fifths seen once, with 6.9% in the top ten. Sequenced: peripheral blood. The receptors stem from a human donor with acute or convalescent COVID-19. The donor label of this sample is uncertain.

DNA for the CDR3: TGTGCCAGCAGTCCTCTAGCGGGCCACTCCTACGAGCAGTACTTC. It yields the protein CASSPLAGHSYEQYF. The chain couples TRBV6-6 to TRBJ2-7; 8 bases match TRBD2. Losses at the gene ends were 5 bases for V and 0 bases for J; bases not matched to a gene: 6. Germline values: CDR1 MNHNY, CDR2 SVGAGI (reference sequence). The CDR3 is 15 residues long.

V is TRBV20-1 and J is TRBJ2-5, with D perhaps matching TRBD2 (5 bases). From germline, CDR1 is DFQATT and CDR2 SNEGSKA (reference sequence). There are 11 residues in the CDR3. V was pared by 1 base and J by 5 bases, with 5 bases between. The CDR3 spells CSARGGETQYF. CDR3 coding DNA: TGCAGTGCTAGAGGCGGGGAGACCCAGTACTTC.

The CDR3: CSVEGGIRNEQYF. The CDR3 DNA reads TGCAGCGTTGAGGGCGGGATCAGAAACGAGCAGTACTTC. The chain joins TRBV29-1 to TRBJ2-7, with D maybe TRBD2 (6 bases). The V gene lost 3 bases and the J gene lost 5 bases, with 14 bases spanning the gap. The CDR3 is 13 amino acids. Germline CDR1 SQVTM, CDR2 ANQGSEA.

This chain links TRBV12-2 with TRBJ2-1; TRBD2 is the table's D call and was not checked against the DNA. TRBV12-2 counts as a pseudogene. The length of the CDR3 is 16 residues. The CDR3 DNA is TGTGCAAGTCGCTTAGCTCGTGCGGAGGGCCCCAATGAGCAGTTCTTC. Residues: CASRLARAEGPNEQFF.

V and J are TRBV28 and TRBJ1-2; the match to TRBD1 covers 10 bases. Germline V lookup: CDR1 MDHEN, CDR2 SYDVKM. The CDR3 is made up of 17 amino acids. V was clipped by 4 bases and J by 7 bases; unmatched bases: 15. The CDR3 loop reads CASSSGTGAVFLSGYTF. CDR3 sequence (DNA): TGTGCCAGCAGTTCAGGGACAGGGGCAGTTTTTTTGAGTGGCTACACCTTC.

This clone was found once. V usage is TRBV19 and J usage is TRBJ2-7, with 11 bases that match TRBD1. The CDR3 sequence is 14 residues long. V shed 5 bases, J shed 4 bases, and the junction held 4 bases outside the gene matches. Germline V CDR1 and CDR2: LNHDA, SQIVND (reference sequence). The CDR3 spells CASSRTGGFYEQYF. The CDR3 DNA follows: TGTGCCAGTAGTCGGACAGGGGGCTTTTACGAGCAGTACTTC.

CDR3 region: CSAGRQDTQYF. For the CDR3, the DNA is TGCAGTGCTGGAAGACAGGATACGCAGTATTTT. This chain joins TRBV20-1 and TRBJ2-3; D perhaps matches TRBD1 (5 bases). This CDR3 is built from 11 residues. Trimming took off 5 bases at V and 6 bases at J, with 9 bases between the two ends. CDR1 is DFQATT, CDR2 SNEGSKA, per germline (reference sequence).

This clone was found a few times. The gene calls are TRBV6-1 and TRBJ1-2; D call uncertain. The length of the CDR3 is 14 residues. The germline V gene encodes CDR1 MNHNS and CDR2 SASEGT. Trimming left V 3 bases short and J 2 bases short, with 10 bases between. CDR3 in amino acids: CASSEWASNYGYTF. CDR3 DNA sequence: TGTGCCAGCAGTGAGTGGGCATCCAACTATGGCTACACCTTC.

The V gene is TRBV5-4, the J gene TRBJ1-2; 8 bases line up with TRBD1. This CDR3 contains 15 residues. Trimming at V came to 4 bases and at J to 5 bases, leaving 10 bases not matched to a gene. The V gene's germline CDR1 is SGHNT and CDR2 YYREEE (reference sequence). DNA for the CDR3: TGTGCCAGCAGCCCTGGACAGGGTCAGGGGTATGGCTACACCTTC. This gives the protein CASSPGQGQGYGYTF.

The chain is built from TRBV18 and TRBJ2-1; 7 bases are shared with TRBD2. Germline values: CDR1 KGHSH, CDR2 LQKENI. The CDR3 consists of 13 residues. Trimming cost V 6 bases and J 9 bases; bases outside gene matches: 8. CDR3 bases: TGTGCCAGCTCCAGAGCGGGATGGACTGAGCAGTTCTTC. This encodes CASSRAGWTEQFF. The complete variable domain, with remaining parts taken from reference TRBV18 and TRBJ2-1, reads NAGVMQNPRHLVRRRGQEARLRCSPMKGHSHVYWYRQLPEEGLKFMVYLQKENIIDESGMPKERFSAEFPKEGPSILRIQQVVRGDSAAYFCASSRAGWTEQFFGPGTRLTVL.

The rearrangement links TRBV19 to TRBJ1-2; no clear D gene. CDR1 and CDR2 from the germline V gene are LNHDA and SQIVND (reference sequence). This CDR3 spans 14 amino acids. Deletions cut 7 bases from V and 4 bases from J, with 16 bases between. The CDR3 reads CASTAAGFAYGYTF. CDR3 coding DNA: TGTGCCAGTACAGCTGCAGGCTTTGCCTATGGCTACACCTTC.

The V call is TRBV18, the J call TRBJ1-2; 8 nucleotides agree with TRBD1. Germline trimming cut 6 bases from V and 4 bases from J; bases unmatched to any gene: 10. The germline V gene has CDR1 KGHSH and CDR2 LQKENI. The CDR3 extends over 15 amino acids. CDR3 region: CASSQDRAPFYGYTF. The CDR3 coding sequence is TGTGCCAGCTCTCAGGACAGGGCCCCATTCTATGGCTACACCTTC.

This chain links TRBV28 with TRBJ1-1; D perhaps matches TRBD1 (5 bases). CDR1 and CDR2 (germline): MDHEN, SYDVKM. The CDR3 is 12 amino acids. V lost 9 bases to trimming and J lost 3 bases, with 11 bases between them. The CDR3 reads CASTKGYTEAFF. The CDR3 DNA sequence: TGTGCCAGTACGAAGGGGTACACTGAAGCTTTCTTT.

Worth noting for this clone: Additional DNA sequences in this sample encode the identical CDR3. This chain connects TRBV30 to TRBJ1-1; tentatively, D is TRBD1 (6 bases). The germline V gene encodes CDR1 GTSNPN and CDR2 SVGIG (reference sequence). V was pared by 4 bases and J by 2 bases, with 11 bases between. The length of the CDR3 is 13 residues. The CDR3 here is CAWTRGGNTEAFF. The CDR3 region has the DNA TGTGCCTGGACTCGGGGGGGCAACACTGAAGCTTTCTTT.

The chain recombines TRBV19 with TRBJ1-5; tentative D call: TRBD1 (5 bases). Germline-derived CDR1 and CDR2 are LNHDA and SQIVND (reference sequence). This CDR3 has 13 residues. V was shortened by 3 bases and J by 7 bases, with 10 bases between the two germline ends. The CDR3 is CASSIGGAQPQHF. CDR3 DNA: TGTGCCAGTAGTATCGGAGGGGCGCAGCCCCAGCATTTT. The full variable domain, in which reference TRBV19 and TRBJ1-5 provide the parts outside the CDR3, is DGGITQSPKYLFRKEGQNVTLSCEQNLNHDAMYWYRQDPGQGLRLIYYSQIVNDFQKGDIAEGYSVSREKKESFPLTVTSAQKNPTAFYLCASSIGGAQPQHFGDGTRLSIL.

The rearrangement joins TRBV7-9 to TRBJ2-7; 10 nucleotides line up with TRBD2. CDR3 length equals 16 residues. J lost 7 bases, V lost 1 base, and 10 bases had no gene match. Germline CDR1 and CDR2: SEHNR and FQNEAQ (reference sequence). CDR3 nucleotide sequence: TGTGCCAGCAGCTTAGGAGCGGGAGGGCCCTTCGGAGAGCAGTACTTC. Its translation is CASSLGAGGPFGEQYF.

This clone was counted a single time. The chain uses TRBV7-6 and TRBJ2-1, with 7 positions matching TRBD2. Germline V gene data show CDR1 as SGHVS and CDR2 as FNYEAQ. V lost 0 bases and J lost 10; bases outside the gene matches: 9. The CDR3 consists of 15 residues. The CDR3 reads CASSLAEGGSNEQFF. The CDR3 DNA reads TGTGCCAGCAGCTTAGCGGAGGGCGGGAGTAACGAGCAGTTCTTC.

On this clone itself: Other DNA sequences in this specimen translate into the identical CDR3. This rearrangement joins TRBV28 to TRBJ2-5, with 7 positions matching TRBD2. The CDR3 totals 12 residues. CDR1 and CDR2 from the germline V gene are MDHEN and SYDVKM. With 5 bases clipped from V and 5 bases from J, the junction kept 2 bases outside the gene matches. The CDR3 nucleotides are TGTGCCAGCAGTCGGACTAGGGAGACCCAGTACTTC. It codes for CASSRTRETQYF.

The chain has TRBV7-9 and TRBJ1-1; D gene ambiguous. The CDR3 totals 13 residues. V was clipped by 4 bases and J by 1 base, with 7 bases between them. Germline CDR1 is SEHNR and CDR2 is FQNEAQ (reference sequence). CDR3 residues: CASSSVPNTEAFF. The DNA of the CDR3 is TGTGCCAGCAGCTCCGTTCCGAACACTGAAGCTTTCTTT.

This chain uses TRBV29-1 with TRBJ2-1; TRBD2 agrees at 7 bases. The CDR3 consists of 14 residues. Per germline, CDR1 SQVTM and CDR2 ANQGSEA. Germline trimming cut 6 bases from V and 3 bases from J; bases unmatched to any gene: 8. The CDR3 spells CSVPSSGRYNEQFF. The CDR3 DNA sequence: TGCAGCGTCCCTTCTAGCGGCCGCTACAATGAGCAGTTCTTC.

This chain uses TRBV6-1 with TRBJ2-1; 8 bases align to TRBD2. Germline CDR1 MNHNS, CDR2 SASEGT. The junction had 14 bases not matched to a gene; V was cut back by 3 bases and J by 10 bases. CDR3 size: 16 residues. CDR3 sequence reads: CASSDAGTSAFGEQFF. CDR3 bases: TGTGCCAGCAGTGATGCCGGGACTAGTGCTTTTGGGGAGCAGTTCTTC.

This chain uses TRBV13 with TRBJ1-1, with D unresolved. The CDR3 spans 12 residues. From germline, CDR1 is PRHDT and CDR2 FYEKMQ (reference sequence). Deletions cut 6 bases from V and 3 bases from J, with 8 bases between. The CDR3 DNA reads as TGTGCCAGCAGGCAGGTGTACACTGAAGCTTTCTTT. Translating gives CASRQVYTEAFF.

This chain uses TRBV19 with TRBJ2-7; 8 bases agree with TRBD1. Germline lookup yields CDR1 LNHDA and CDR2 SQIVND (reference sequence). The CDR3 has 13 residues. V dropped 5 bases and J dropped 9; count of bases not matched to a gene: 9. The CDR3 loop is CASSPSLGQGQYF. In DNA form, the CDR3 reads TGTGCCAGTAGTCCCTCTCTCGGACAGGGGCAGTACTTC.

The V and J genes are TRBV15 and TRBJ1-2; unclear D gene. V dropped 0 bases and J dropped 7 bases, with 9 bases sitting between them. This CDR3 contains 13 residues. Germline CDR1 and CDR2: LNHNV and YYDKDF (reference sequence). The CDR3 DNA reads TGTGCCACCAGCAGAGATCTCGACACTGGCTACACCTTC. Its protein product is CATSRDLDTGYTF. The full variable domain, with the rest looked up from reference TRBV15 and TRBJ1-2, is DAMVIQNPRYQVTQFGKPVTLSCSQTLNHNVMYWYQQKSSQAPKLLFHYYDKDFNNEADTPDNFQSRRPNTSFCFLDIRSPGLGDTAMYLCATSRDLDTGYTFGSGTRLTVV.